This entry lists 25 T cell receptor beta chains sequenced from one sample in a study of cytomegalovirus exposure and HLA in healthy donors. Vbeta (60) and Jbeta (13) primers were used in the PCR. Libraries were prepared by immunoSEQ multiplex PCR; TCRdb keeps only in-frame clonotypes and omits some of them. The sample shows 100,000 or so clones, 60% to 85% of them seen only once. Sequencing used PBMCs. The receptors were gathered from a man aged 25-45 years in good health and CMV-seropositive.

The chain uses TRBV7-2 and TRBJ2-1, with TRBD2 matching 11 bases. After removal of 5 bases from V and 6 bases from J, the junction contained 9 bases not matched to a gene. Germline CDR1 SGHTA, CDR2 FQGNSA. The CDR3 spans 16 residues. In DNA, the CDR3 is TGTGCCAGCAGCCCAATAAGACTAGCGGGGCGCAATGAGCAGTTCTTC. Translating gives CASSPIRLAGRNEQFF.

The J gene is TRBJ2-7, the V gene TRBV5-1; 7 bases line up with TRBD2. V was pared by 5 bases and J by 2 bases, with 10 bases of the junction left unmatched. Germline V gene data show CDR1 as SGHRS and CDR2 as YFSETQ. The CDR3 length is 15 residues. The CDR3 reads CASRSGTLEAYEQYF. The CDR3, as DNA: TGCGCCAGCAGGAGCGGGACGTTGGAGGCCTACGAGCAGTACTTC.

In the case of this clone: A junction end diverges from the germline sequence, so it may reflect a read error. The V and J genes are TRBV7-7 and TRBJ2-5; 10 bases are shared with TRBD2. CDR3 length equals 16 residues. CDR1 SSHAT and CDR2 FNYEAQ come from the germline V gene (reference sequence). CDR3 in amino acids: CASSPLSGGALETQYF. CDR3 sequence (DNA): TGTGCTAGCAGCCCCTTAAGCGGGGGGGCCCTGGAGACCCAGTACTTC.

The chain joins TRBV5-1 to TRBJ2-7; 8 nucleotides align to TRBD2. The CDR3 is 15 residues long. Per germline, CDR1 SGHRS and CDR2 YFSETQ. After removal of 4 bases from V and 6 bases from J, the junction contained 12 bases not matched to a gene. CDR3 coding DNA: TGCGCCAGCAGCCCCCTAGCGGGTTCAGAAGGCGAGCAGTACTTC. Translated: CASSPLAGSEGEQYF. The full variable domain, completed using reference TRBV5-1 and TRBJ2-7, is KAGVTQTPRYLIKTRGQQVTLSCSPISGHRSVSWYQQTPGQGLQFLFEYFSETQRNKGNFPGRFSGRQFSNSRSEMNVSTLELGDSALYLCASSPLAGSEGEQYFGPGTRLTVT.

This clone is a singleton in its sample. This chain connects TRBV28 to TRBJ1-5; D perhaps matches TRBD1 (5 bases). The ends were cut back, 2 bases at V and 3 bases at J, with 8 bases in the middle. The CDR3 is 14 residues long. Per the germline V gene, CDR1 is MDHEN and CDR2 is SYDVKM. The CDR3 here is CASSLVRVNQPQHF. The CDR3 DNA follows: TGTGCCAGCAGTTTAGTCAGGGTCAATCAGCCCCAGCATTTT.

The gene calls are TRBV30 and TRBJ2-1; the match to TRBD2 covers 16 bases. Germline CDR1 and CDR2: GTSNPN and SVGIG (reference sequence). This CDR3 is 16 amino acids long. Unmatched junction bases numbered 8, after V lost 4 bases and J lost 8 bases. The CDR3 DNA sequence: TGTGCCTGGAAGGGGACTAGCGGGAGGGCCGGGGATGAGCAGTTCTTC. Amino acids: CAWKGTSGRAGDEQFF.

V gene TRBV27 combines with J gene TRBJ2-3; TRBD2 aligns across 15 bases. Germline trimming cut 5 bases from V and 4 bases from J; bases unmatched to any gene: 4. From germline, CDR1 is MNHEY and CDR2 SMNVEV (reference sequence). This CDR3 has 16 amino acids. The CDR3 protein is CASSGLAGGAADTQYF. In DNA form, the CDR3 reads TGTGCCAGCAGTGGACTAGCGGGAGGGGCGGCAGATACGCAGTATTTT.

The rearrangement joins TRBV25-1 to TRBJ1-2; 8 bases line up with TRBD1. CDR3 length: 14 amino acids. V lost 9 bases, J lost 8 bases, and 14 bases stayed unmatched. Germline V gene lookup returns CDR1 MGHDK and CDR2 SYGVNS. CDR3 DNA: TGTGCCAGTAGGGGAGACAGGGGCCTATTGGGCTACACCTTC. It encodes CASRGDRGLLGYTF.

The genes are TRBV7-2 and TRBJ2-7; a weak D match, TRBD1 (7 bases). V was shortened by 5 bases and J by 3 bases, with 14 bases between the two germline ends. The CDR3 is made up of 14 amino acids. CDR1 and CDR2 from the germline V gene are SGHTA and FQGNSA. The CDR3 DNA sequence: TGTGCCAGCAGCCAGGGGGGTCGTGGCTACGAGCAGTACGTC. It encodes CASSQGGRGYEQYV.

The rearrangement joins TRBV29-1 to TRBJ2-5; 7 bases are a match to TRBD2. The DNA end lines up better with TRBJ2-7; the J call may be wrong. Germline CDR1 is SQVTM and CDR2 is ANQGSEA. This CDR3 region has 13 residues. The CDR3 protein is CSVEIGRGGEQYF. CDR3 sequence (DNA): TGCAGCGTAGAAATAGGCCGCGGGGGCGAGCAGTACTTC.

The V gene is TRBV7-8, the J gene TRBJ1-1; TRBD1 matches at 7 bases. This CDR3 comprises 14 residues. Unmatched junction bases numbered 11, after V lost 7 bases and J lost 6 bases. Germline V gene data show CDR1 as SGHVS and CDR2 as FQNEAQ. The CDR3 DNA reads as TGTGCCAGCACCCCGATGGGACAGAAGGCTGAAGCTTTCTTT. Translated, it gives CASTPMGQKAEAFF.

V is TRBV15 and J is TRBJ2-5; D might be TRBD2 (5 bases). The V end was cut by 1 base, the J end by 7 bases, with 13 bases between. The CDR3 is 14 amino acids. Germline CDR1 and CDR2: LNHNV and YYDKDF (reference sequence). This chain's CDR3 is CATSRALAPVTQYF. CDR3 DNA: TGTGCCACCAGCAGAGCTCTAGCCCCTGTGACCCAGTACTTC.

The chain couples TRBV27 to TRBJ1-5; D possibly corresponds to TRBD1 (6 bases). Germline CDR1 MNHEY, CDR2 SMNVEV (reference sequence). The CDR3 extends over 14 amino acids. Trimming shortened V by 6 bases and J by 4 bases, and 13 bases separated the two germline ends. The CDR3 DNA reads TGTGCCAGCAGCGCTCAGAGGGGGAATCAGCCCCAGCATTTT. As protein: CASSAQRGNQPQHF.

This clone was recorded a few times. V and J are TRBV5-1 and TRBJ1-4, with D possibly being TRBD1 (6 bases). Looked up from germline, CDR1 is SGHRS and CDR2 is YFSETQ. Trimming took 4 bases from V and 8 from J, leaving 12 bases between them. The CDR3 spans 13 residues. CDR3 sequence (DNA): TGCGCCAGCAGCCTCGGGGGGCGGGAAAAACTGTTTTTT. Translated: CASSLGGREKLFF.

The chain couples TRBV4-3 to TRBJ2-3, with a weak D call TRBD1 (6 bases). Trimming cost V 3 bases and J 2 bases, with 9 bases left between them. The germline CDR1 and CDR2 sequences are LGHNA and YSLEER. This CDR3 region has 14 residues. CDR3 DNA: TGCGCCAGCAGCCAGAGGACAGCCACAGATACGCAGTATTTT. It encodes CASSQRTATDTQYF.

This rearrangement joins TRBV7-2 to TRBJ2-1; the D gene is possibly TRBD2 (5 bases). V gave up 1 base and J gave up 7 bases, with 5 bases separating them. This CDR3 has 12 residues. Germline CDR1 SGHTA, CDR2 FQGNSA. CDR3 loop: CASSLGRNEQFF. CDR3 coding DNA: TGTGCCAGCAGCTTAGGGAGGAATGAGCAGTTCTTC.

The chain has TRBV28 and TRBJ1-5; TRBD1 matches at 7 bases. V lost 7 bases and J lost 0; bases outside the gene matches: 6. Germline loops: CDR1 MDHEN, CDR2 SYDVKM. The CDR3 spans 15 residues. CDR3: CASIEGDSSNQPQHF. The CDR3 DNA reads TGTGCCAGCATCGAGGGGGACAGTAGCAATCAGCCCCAGCATTTT.

The chain recombines TRBV11-2 with TRBJ1-2; TRBD1 matches 8 bases. The CDR3 spans 14 residues. Per the germline V gene, CDR1 is SGHAT and CDR2 is FQNNGV. With V trimmed by 4 bases and J by 4 bases, 5 bases remained unmatched. CDR3 sequence: CASSSTGTGYGYTF. In DNA, the CDR3 is TGTGCCAGCAGCTCCACCGGGACAGGCTATGGCTACACCTTC.

This chain joins TRBV19 and TRBJ1-2, with 9 nucleotides matching TRBD1. The CDR3 is 18 residues long. Per germline, CDR1 LNHDA and CDR2 SQIVND (reference sequence). After removal of 5 bases from V and 5 bases from J, the junction contained 18 bases not matched to a gene. The CDR3 nucleotides read TGTGCCAGTAGTGTCCGGACCGGGACAGGGATCCTCAAGTATGGCTACACCTTC. Its protein product is CASSVRTGTGILKYGYTF.

This rearrangement joins TRBV2 to TRBJ2-7, with 7 nucleotides matching TRBD1. V lost 6 bases, J lost 2 bases, and 4 bases stayed unmatched. Germline lookup yields CDR1 SNHLY and CDR2 FYNNEI. The CDR3 loop spans 13 amino acids. CDR3 DNA sequence: TGTGCCAGCAGCCGAGGACAGGCCTACGAGCAGTACTTC. Its translation is CASSRGQAYEQYF.

V gene TRBV13 combines with J gene TRBJ2-1; 7 bases line up with TRBD2. CDR1 PRHDT and CDR2 FYEKMQ come from the germline V gene (reference sequence). The V and J ends lost 5 bases and 8 bases, in that order; junction bases with no gene match: 15. The CDR3 has 16 residues. The CDR3 loop reads CASSPPGASGSHEQFF. CDR3 nucleotide sequence: TGTGCCAGCAGCCCACCCGGCGCTAGCGGAAGTCATGAGCAGTTCTTC.

The V call is TRBV5-6, the J call TRBJ2-7; 8 nucleotides line up with TRBD1. There are 13 residues in the CDR3. V was pared by 4 bases and J by 3 bases, with 3 bases of the junction left unmatched. CDR1 is SGHDT and CDR2 is YYEEEE in the germline V gene. For the CDR3, the DNA is TGTGCCAGCAGCCGACAGGGGAACTACGAGCAGTACTTC. Encoded protein: CASSRQGNYEQYF.

The V gene is TRBV12-5, the J gene TRBJ2-3, with D unresolved. The CDR3 is made up of 11 amino acids. In germline, CDR1 is LGHNT, CDR2 FRNRAP. Trimming shortened V by 7 bases and J by 6 bases, and 8 bases separated the two germline ends. DNA of the CDR3: TGTGCTAGTGCAATCGGGGATACGCAGTATTTT. Translating it yields CASAIGDTQYF.

The chain employs TRBV19 and TRBJ2-1, with TRBD2 matching 12 bases. V shed 5 bases and J 9 bases; nucleotides not matched to a gene: 11. This CDR3 region has 16 residues. The germline V gene has CDR1 LNHDA and CDR2 SQIVND (reference sequence). The CDR3 sequence: CASSLLLAGGIGEQFF. As DNA, the CDR3 is TGTGCCAGTAGTCTGCTACTAGCGGGGGGTATTGGTGAGCAGTTCTTC.

This chain joins TRBV4-3 and TRBJ2-7; 8 bases align to TRBD2. The J segment lost 2 bases and the V segment lost 7 bases, leaving 13 bases of the junction unmatched. The CDR3 runs to 16 residues. Germline V gene data show CDR1 as LGHNA and CDR2 as YSLEER. The CDR3 loop reads CASTPDRGRPAYEQYF. CDR3 nucleotides: TGCGCCAGCACCCCCGACCGCGGGAGGCCCGCCTACGAGCAGTACTTC.